This TCR beta chain came from a study of blood T cell repertoires in COVID-19. Study-level background: Whether acute or convalescent, the COVID-19 samples came from the United States, Italy and Spain.

Germline CDR1 reads SGHAT; CDR2 reads FQNNGV. There are 17 residues in the CDR3. After removal of 1 base from V and 2 bases from J, the junction contained 6 bases not matched to a gene. Generated by immunoSEQ multiplex PCR, the TCRdb table keeps only in-frame clones and is missing some. The sample lists some 180,000 clones, 86% occurring once. This chain uses TRBV11-2 with TRBJ1-5, with 9 nucleotides matching TRBD1. This clonotype was obtained from a man between 65 and 85 years old with active or convalescent COVID-19. The sequencing input was peripheral blood. The CDR3 sequence is CASSLGTGVTGNQPQHF. The CDR3 coding sequence is TGTGCCAGCAGCTTAGGGACAGGGGTAACCGGCAATCAGCCCCAGCATTTT.